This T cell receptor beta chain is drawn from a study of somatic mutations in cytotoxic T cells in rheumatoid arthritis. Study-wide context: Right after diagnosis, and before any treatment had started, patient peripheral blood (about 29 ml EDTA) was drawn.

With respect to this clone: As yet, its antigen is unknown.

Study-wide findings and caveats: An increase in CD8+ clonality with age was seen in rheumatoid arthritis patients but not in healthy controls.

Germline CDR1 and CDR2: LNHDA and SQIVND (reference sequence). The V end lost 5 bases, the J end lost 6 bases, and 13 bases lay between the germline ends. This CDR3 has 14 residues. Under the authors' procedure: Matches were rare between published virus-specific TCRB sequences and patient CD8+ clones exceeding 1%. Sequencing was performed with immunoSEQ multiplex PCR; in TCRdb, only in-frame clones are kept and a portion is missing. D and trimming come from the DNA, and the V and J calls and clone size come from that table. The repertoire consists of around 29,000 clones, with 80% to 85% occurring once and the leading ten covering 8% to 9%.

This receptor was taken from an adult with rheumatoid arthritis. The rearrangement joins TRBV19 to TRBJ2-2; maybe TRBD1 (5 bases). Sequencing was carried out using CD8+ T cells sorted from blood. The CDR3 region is CASSYDWGPGELFF. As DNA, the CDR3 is TGTGCCAGTAGTTACGACTGGGGCCCCGGGGAGCTGTTTTTT.